Each of the 12 T cell receptor beta chains below was sequenced from the same sample in a study of blood T cell repertoires in COVID-19. Only in-frame clones appear in the TCRdb table, and some are missing; sequencing was by immunoSEQ multiplex PCR. The repertoire consists of a few hundred thousand clones, with around 90% occurring once and the leading ten covering approximately 7%. Sequenced: peripheral blood. The receptors originated from a woman in her 70s with active or convalescent COVID-19.

The chain recombines TRBV14 with TRBJ1-6; perhaps TRBD1 as D (6 bases). This CDR3 has 15 amino acids. V lost 4 bases, J lost 9 bases, and 16 bases lay in between. Germline-derived CDR1 and CDR2 are SGHDN and FVKESK. CDR3 loop: CASSLSRGRGSPLHF. The CDR3 bases are TGTGCCAGCAGCCTCAGTCGCGGCAGGGGTTCACCCCTCCACTTT.

This chain joins TRBV9 and TRBJ2-1; 8 nucleotides align to TRBD1. Trimming removed 3 bases from V and 2 bases from J; junction bases left unmatched: 4. This CDR3 contains 15 residues. The germline V gene encodes CDR1 SGDLS and CDR2 YYNGEE. CDR3 in DNA: TGTGCCAGCAGCGCACAGGGGGAGCCCTACAATGAGCAGTTCTTC. Its translation: CASSAQGEPYNEQFF.

About this clone: This may come from a read error, since a much larger clone is one base off. Other DNA sequences in this sample translate to the same CDR3. The CDR3: CASSLSYEQYF. CDR3 coding DNA: TGTGCCAGCAGCCTTTCCTACGAGCAGTACTTC. The gene calls are TRBV7-2 and TRBJ2-7; D is undetermined. Germline loops: CDR1 SGHTA, CDR2 FQGNSA. V lost 5 bases to trimming and J lost 1 base, with 3 bases between them. This CDR3 region has 11 residues.

This clone was seen a few times. The genes are TRBV5-1 and TRBJ2-2; 7 nucleotides align to TRBD1. CDR1 is SGHRS and CDR2 is YFSETQ in the germline V gene. CDR3 size: 15 residues. Trimming at V came to 7 bases and at J to 0 bases, leaving 6 bases not matched to a gene. CDR3 sequence: CASHSGQTNTGELFF. The CDR3 nucleotides are TGCGCCAGCCACTCGGGACAGACGAACACCGGGGAGCTGTTTTTT.

This chain connects TRBV7-6 to TRBJ1-6; TRBD1 is a possible D gene (5 bases). The CDR3 totals 17 residues. Per the germline V gene, CDR1 is SGHVS and CDR2 is FNYEAQ. Trimming took off 0 bases at V and 9 bases at J, with 18 bases between the two ends. The CDR3 spells CASSLARGGAPGSPLHF. The CDR3 DNA reads as TGTGCCAGCAGCTTAGCGAGGGGAGGGGCTCCTGGTTCACCCCTCCACTTT.

The V gene is TRBV19, the J gene TRBJ1-2; 9 positions agree with TRBD1. CDR1 LNHDA and CDR2 SQIVND come from the germline V gene (reference sequence). This CDR3 is 14 amino acids long. With 4 bases clipped from V and 3 bases from J, the junction kept 3 bases outside the gene matches. The DNA for the CDR3 is TGTGCCAGTAGTACGGACAGGGGATACTATGGCTACACCTTC. Its translation: CASSTDRGYYGYTF.

CDR3 in DNA: TGTGCCAGCAGAAGACAGCTTAACACTGAAGCTTTCTTT. It encodes CASRRQLNTEAFF. The rearrangement uses TRBV7-3 and TRBJ1-1; the D gene is possibly TRBD1 (5 bases). This CDR3 region has 13 residues. Germline V gene data show CDR1 as SGHTA and CDR2 as FQGTGA. The germline V and J ends were trimmed by 6 bases and 2 bases, with 10 bases remaining between them.

The V and J genes are TRBV6-5 and TRBJ2-2, with D possibly being TRBD2 (6 bases). The CDR3 loop spans 14 amino acids. V gave up 6 bases and J gave up 4 bases, with 12 bases separating them. Germline V gene lookup returns CDR1 MNHEY and CDR2 SVGAGI. The CDR3 region is CASRRGYGTGELFF. The DNA for the CDR3 is TGTGCCAGCAGACGGGGGTACGGCACCGGGGAGCTGTTTTTT.

This clone appeared a single time. The chain joins TRBV6-5 to TRBJ1-1; TRBD1 matches 9 bases. The CDR3 is 15 residues long. Unmatched junction bases numbered 12, after V lost 10 bases and J lost 3 bases. Germline V gives CDR1 MNHEY, CDR2 SVGAGI. The CDR3 spells CATGSSGQGYTEAFF. The CDR3 DNA is TGTGCCACCGGGTCGAGCGGACAGGGGTACACTGAAGCTTTCTTT.

This clone occurred once. J is TRBJ2-7 and V is TRBV7-2, with 11 nucleotides matching TRBD2. This CDR3 region has 18 residues. Per germline, CDR1 SGHTA and CDR2 FQGNSA. V lost 1 base and J lost 2; bases outside the gene matches: 10. The CDR3 bases are TGTGCCAGCAGCTTAGGTCCTAGCGGGGGGCCCTCCCCCTACGAGCAGTACTTC. Protein sequence: CASSLGPSGGPSPYEQYF. Drawing the rest from reference TRBV7-2 and TRBJ2-7, the complete variable domain is GAGVSQSPSNKVTEKGKDVELRCDPISGHTALYWYRQSLGQGLEFLIYFQGNSAPDKSGLPSDRFSAERTGGSVSTLTIQRTQQEDSAVYLCASSLGPSGGPSPYEQYFGPGTRLTVT.

This clone was seen once. The chain has TRBV18 and TRBJ1-1; no clear D gene. V was pared by 5 bases and J by 0 bases, with 19 bases between. This CDR3 contains 17 residues. In germline, CDR1 is KGHSH, CDR2 LQKENI. The CDR3 region has the DNA TGTGCCAGCTCAATACAGAGACCGTCTCAGGTGAACACTGAAGCTTTCTTT. Translated: CASSIQRPSQVNTEAFF.

CDR3 sequence: CASSPRTGGPNTEAFF. The DNA for the CDR3 is TGTGCCAGCAGTCCTCGGACGGGGGGTCCGAACACTGAAGCTTTCTTT. This chain uses TRBV27 with TRBJ1-1; the D gene is possibly TRBD1 (5 bases). Between the trimmed V and J ends, which lost 5 bases and 1 base, there was a span of 17 bases. The CDR3 loop spans 16 amino acids. In germline, CDR1 is MNHEY, CDR2 SMNVEV (reference sequence).